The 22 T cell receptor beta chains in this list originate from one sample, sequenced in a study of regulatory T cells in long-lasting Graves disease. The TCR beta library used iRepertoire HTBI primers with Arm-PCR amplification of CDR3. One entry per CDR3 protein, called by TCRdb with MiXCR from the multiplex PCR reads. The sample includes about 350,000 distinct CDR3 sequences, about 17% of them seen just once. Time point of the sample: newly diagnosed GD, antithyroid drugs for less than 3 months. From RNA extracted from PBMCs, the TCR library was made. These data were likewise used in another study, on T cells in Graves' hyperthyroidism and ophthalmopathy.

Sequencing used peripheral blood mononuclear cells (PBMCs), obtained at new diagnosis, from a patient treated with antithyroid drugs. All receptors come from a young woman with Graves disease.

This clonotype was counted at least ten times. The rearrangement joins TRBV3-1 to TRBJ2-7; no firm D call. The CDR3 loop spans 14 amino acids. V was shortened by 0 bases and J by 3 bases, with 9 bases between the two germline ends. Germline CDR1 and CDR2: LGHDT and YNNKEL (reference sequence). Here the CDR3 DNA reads TGTGCCAGCAGCCAAGAGGGCAGGATCTACGAGCAGTACTTC. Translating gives CASSQEGRIYEQYF.

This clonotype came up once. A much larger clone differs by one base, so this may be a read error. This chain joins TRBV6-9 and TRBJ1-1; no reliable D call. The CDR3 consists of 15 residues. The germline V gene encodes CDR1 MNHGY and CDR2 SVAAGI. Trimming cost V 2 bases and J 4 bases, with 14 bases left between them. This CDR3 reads CASSYLTWAATEAFF. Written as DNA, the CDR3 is TGTGCCAGCAGTTATCTTACATGGGCGGCCACTGAAGCTTTCTTT.

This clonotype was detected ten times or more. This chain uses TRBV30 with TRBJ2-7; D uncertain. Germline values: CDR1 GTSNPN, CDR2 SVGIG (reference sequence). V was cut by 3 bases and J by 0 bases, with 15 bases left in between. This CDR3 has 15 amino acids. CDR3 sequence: CAWSDKDGYSYEQYF. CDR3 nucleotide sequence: TGTGCCTGGAGCGATAAGGACGGTTACTCCTACGAGCAGTACTTC.

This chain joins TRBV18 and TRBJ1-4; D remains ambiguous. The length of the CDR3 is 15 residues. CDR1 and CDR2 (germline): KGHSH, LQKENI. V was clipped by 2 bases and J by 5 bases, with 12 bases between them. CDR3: CASSPGERLNEKLFF. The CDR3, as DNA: TGTGCCAGCTCACCAGGGGAAAGACTGAATGAAAAACTGTTTTTT. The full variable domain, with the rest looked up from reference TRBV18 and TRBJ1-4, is NAGVMQNPRHLVRRRGQEARLRCSPMKGHSHVYWYRQLPEEGLKFMVYLQKENIIDESGMPKERFSAEFPKEGPSILRIQQVVRGDSAAYFCASSPGERLNEKLFFGSGTQLSVL.

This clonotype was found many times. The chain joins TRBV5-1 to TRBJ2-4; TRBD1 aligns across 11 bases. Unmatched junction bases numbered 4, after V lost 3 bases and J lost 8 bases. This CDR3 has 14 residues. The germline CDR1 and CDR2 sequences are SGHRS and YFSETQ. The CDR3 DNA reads TGCGCCAGCAGCTCGGGACAGGGGGTAGACATTCAGTACTTC. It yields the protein CASSSGQGVDIQYF.

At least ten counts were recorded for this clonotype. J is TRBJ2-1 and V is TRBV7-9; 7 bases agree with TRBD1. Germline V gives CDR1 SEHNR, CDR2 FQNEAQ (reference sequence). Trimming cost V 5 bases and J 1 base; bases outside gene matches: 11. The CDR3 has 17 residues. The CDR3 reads CASSGGVGQKSYNEQFF. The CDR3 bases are TGTGCCAGCAGCGGAGGCGTGGGACAGAAGTCCTACAATGAGCAGTTCTTC.

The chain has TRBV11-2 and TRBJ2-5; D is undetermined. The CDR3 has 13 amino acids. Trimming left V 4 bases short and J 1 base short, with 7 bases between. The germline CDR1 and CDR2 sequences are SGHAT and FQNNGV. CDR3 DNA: TGTGCCAGCAGCTCGCCCTTCCAAGAGACCCAGTACTTC. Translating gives CASSSPFQETQYF.

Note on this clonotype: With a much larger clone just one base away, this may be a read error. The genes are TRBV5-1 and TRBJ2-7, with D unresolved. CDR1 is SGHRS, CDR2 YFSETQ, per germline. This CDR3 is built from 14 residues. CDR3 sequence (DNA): TGCGCCAGCAGCCTGGCGCGCAGGAGCTACGGGCAGTACTTC. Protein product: CASSLARRSYGQYF.

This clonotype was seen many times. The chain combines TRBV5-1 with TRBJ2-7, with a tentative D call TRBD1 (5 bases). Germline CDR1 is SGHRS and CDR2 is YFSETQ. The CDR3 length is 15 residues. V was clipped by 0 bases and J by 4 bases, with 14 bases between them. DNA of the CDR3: TGCGCCAGCAGCTTGGCCTCTAGGGGATATTACGAGCAGTACTTC. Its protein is CASSLASRGYYEQYF.

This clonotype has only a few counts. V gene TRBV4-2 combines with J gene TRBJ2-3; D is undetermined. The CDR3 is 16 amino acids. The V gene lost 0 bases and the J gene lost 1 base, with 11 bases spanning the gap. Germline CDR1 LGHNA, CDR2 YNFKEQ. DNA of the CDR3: TGTGCCAGCAGCCAAGAAAGAGCTTCTGGCACAGATACGCAGTATTTT. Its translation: CASSQERASGTDTQYF.

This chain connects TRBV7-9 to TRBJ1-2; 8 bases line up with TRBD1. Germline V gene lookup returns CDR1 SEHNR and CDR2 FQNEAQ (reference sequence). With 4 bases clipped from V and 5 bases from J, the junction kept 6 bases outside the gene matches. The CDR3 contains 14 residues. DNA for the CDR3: TGTGCCAGCAGCTCAACCGGGACAGGATATGGCTACACCTTC. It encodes CASSSTGTGYGYTF.

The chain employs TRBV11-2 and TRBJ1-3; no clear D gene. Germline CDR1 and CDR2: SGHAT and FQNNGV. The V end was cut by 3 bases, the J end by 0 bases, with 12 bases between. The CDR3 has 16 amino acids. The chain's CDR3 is CASSLVPAPSGNTIYF. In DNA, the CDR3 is TGTGCCAGCAGCTTGGTACCAGCCCCCTCTGGAAACACCATATATTTT.

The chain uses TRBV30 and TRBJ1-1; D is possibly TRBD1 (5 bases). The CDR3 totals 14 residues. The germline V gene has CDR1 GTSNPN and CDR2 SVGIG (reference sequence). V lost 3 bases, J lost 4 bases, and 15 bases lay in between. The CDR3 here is CAWSGRGAATEAFF. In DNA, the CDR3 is TGTGCCTGGAGCGGGAGAGGGGCGGCCACTGAAGCTTTCTTT.

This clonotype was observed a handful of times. CDR3 DNA: TGCAGTGCTAGAGCCGCGGGCACCTATAATTCACCCCTCCACTTT. This encodes CSARAAGTYNSPLHF. This sequence joins TRBV20-1 and TRBJ1-6; no clear D gene. The CDR3 has 15 residues. CDR1 DFQATT and CDR2 SNEGSKA come from the germline V gene (reference sequence). Trimming removed 1 base at V and 2 bases at J, with 9 bases between.

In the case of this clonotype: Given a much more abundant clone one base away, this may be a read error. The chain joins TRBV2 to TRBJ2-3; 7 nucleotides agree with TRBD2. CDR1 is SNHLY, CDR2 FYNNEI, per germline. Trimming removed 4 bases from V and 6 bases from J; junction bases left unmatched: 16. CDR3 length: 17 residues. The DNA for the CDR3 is TGTGCCAGCAGTGGGGCTAGCGGTCGAATTATCAGGGATACGCAGTATTTT. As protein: CASSGASGRIIRDTQYF.

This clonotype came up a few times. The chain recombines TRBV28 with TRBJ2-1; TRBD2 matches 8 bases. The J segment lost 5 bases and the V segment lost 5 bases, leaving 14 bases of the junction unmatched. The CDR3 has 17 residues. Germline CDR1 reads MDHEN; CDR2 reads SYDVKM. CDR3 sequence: CASSPRFGTRGNNEQFF. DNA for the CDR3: TGTGCCAGCAGTCCCAGGTTCGGGACTAGAGGGAACAATGAGCAGTTCTTC.

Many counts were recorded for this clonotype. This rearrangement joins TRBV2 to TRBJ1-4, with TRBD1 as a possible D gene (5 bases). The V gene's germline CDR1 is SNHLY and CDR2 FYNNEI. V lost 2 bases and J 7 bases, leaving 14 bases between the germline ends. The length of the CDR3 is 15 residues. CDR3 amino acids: CASSEIQGGGEKLFF. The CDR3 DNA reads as TGTGCCAGCAGTGAAATTCAGGGCGGGGGTGAAAAACTGTTTTTT.

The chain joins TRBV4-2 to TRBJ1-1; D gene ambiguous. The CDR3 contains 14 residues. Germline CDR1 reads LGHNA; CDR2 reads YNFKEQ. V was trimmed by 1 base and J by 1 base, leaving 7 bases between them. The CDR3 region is CASSQGRKNTEAFF. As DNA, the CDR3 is TGTGCCAGCAGCCAAGGTAGAAAGAACACTGAAGCTTTCTTT.

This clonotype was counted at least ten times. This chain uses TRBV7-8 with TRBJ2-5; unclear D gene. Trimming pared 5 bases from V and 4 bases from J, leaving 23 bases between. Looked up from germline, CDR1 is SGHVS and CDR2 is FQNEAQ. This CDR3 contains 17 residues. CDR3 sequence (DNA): TGTGCCAGCAGCCCCCTTGAGGAGATGATAGCCCGAGAGACCCAGTACTTC. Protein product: CASSPLEEMIARETQYF.

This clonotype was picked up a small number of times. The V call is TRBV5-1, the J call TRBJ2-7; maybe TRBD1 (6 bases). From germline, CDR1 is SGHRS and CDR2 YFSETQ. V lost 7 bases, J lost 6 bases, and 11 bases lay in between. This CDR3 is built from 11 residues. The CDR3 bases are TGCGCCAGCTATGACAGGTCCGAGCAGTACTTC. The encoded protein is CASYDRSEQYF. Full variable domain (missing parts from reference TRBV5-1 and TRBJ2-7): KAGVTQTPRYLIKTRGQQVTLSCSPISGHRSVSWYQQTPGQGLQFLFEYFSETQRNKGNFPGRFSGRQFSNSRSEMNVSTLELGDSALYLCASYDRSEQYFGPGTRLTVT.

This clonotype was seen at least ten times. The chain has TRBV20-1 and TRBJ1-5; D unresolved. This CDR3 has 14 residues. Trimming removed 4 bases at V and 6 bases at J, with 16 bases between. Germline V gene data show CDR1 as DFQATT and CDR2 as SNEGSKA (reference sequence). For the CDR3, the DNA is TGCAGTGCTAAGAAGACGGGGAATTTTCAGCCCCAGCATTTT. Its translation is CSAKKTGNFQPQHF.

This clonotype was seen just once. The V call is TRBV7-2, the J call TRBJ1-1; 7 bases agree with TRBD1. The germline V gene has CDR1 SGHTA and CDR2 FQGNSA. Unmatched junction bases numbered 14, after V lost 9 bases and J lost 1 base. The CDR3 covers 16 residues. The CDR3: CASKTRGGQPNTEAFF. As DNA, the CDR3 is TGTGCCAGTAAAACCCGGGGGGGACAGCCGAACACTGAAGCTTTCTTT.